These T cell receptor beta chains were read from a single sample in a study of beta chain features in type 1 diabetes. Some clones are missing from TCRdb's copy, which holds only in-frame ones; the method was immunoSEQ multiplex PCR. The sample carries hundreds of thousands of clones, 15% to 19% recorded once. Sequenced: naive CD4+ T cells from blood. Receptor source: a man aged 18-30 years in good health. The CDR3 runs from the conserved cysteine through the conserved F or W. Each record gives: J gene, V gene, CDR3 protein.

TRBJ2-3 | TRBV6-5 | CASSYSPPTDTQYF
TRBJ2-2 | TRBV2 | CASSAQTPGELFF
TRBJ1-2 | TRBV11-2 | CASSLAGNYGYTF
TRBJ1-5 | TRBV5-1 | CASSLWTGGNQPQHF
TRBJ2-3 | TRBV19 | CASSTSGKGDTQYF
TRBJ2-4 | TRBV27 | CASTHGGQHKNIQYF
TRBJ1-1 | TRBV4-2 | CASSQDQQNTEAFF
TRBJ2-5 | TRBV7-2 | CASSLFGVLETQYF
TRBJ1-1 | TRBV7-9 | CASSLTTGLNTEAFF
TRBJ2-1 | TRBV28 | CASPGGNEQFF
TRBJ1-1 | TRBV2 | CASSYRGANTEAFF
TRBJ1-1 | TRBV27 | CASSFGGNTEAFF
TRBJ2-3 | TRBV7-9 | CASSPHTDTQYF
TRBJ2-3 | TRBV10-3 | CAISEFGSGSLDTQYF
TRBJ1-1 | TRBV10-3 | CAIAVKAMNTEAFF
TRBJ1-3 | TRBV30 | CAWSVGQGIPGNTIYF
TRBJ2-2 | TRBV9 | CASSTLPRGREAGELFF